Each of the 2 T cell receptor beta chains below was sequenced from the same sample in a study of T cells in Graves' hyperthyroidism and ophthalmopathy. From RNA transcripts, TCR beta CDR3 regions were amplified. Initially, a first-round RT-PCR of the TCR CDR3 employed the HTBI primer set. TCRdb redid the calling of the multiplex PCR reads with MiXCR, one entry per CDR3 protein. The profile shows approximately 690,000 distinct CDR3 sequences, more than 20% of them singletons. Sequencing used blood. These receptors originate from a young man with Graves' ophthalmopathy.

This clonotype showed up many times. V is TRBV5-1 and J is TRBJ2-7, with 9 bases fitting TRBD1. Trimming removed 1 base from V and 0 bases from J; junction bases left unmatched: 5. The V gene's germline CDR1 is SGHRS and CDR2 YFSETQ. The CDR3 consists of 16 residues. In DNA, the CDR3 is TGCGCCAGCAGCTTGCCCGGGACAGGGAACTCCTACGAGCAGTACTTC. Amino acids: CASSLPGTGNSYEQYF.

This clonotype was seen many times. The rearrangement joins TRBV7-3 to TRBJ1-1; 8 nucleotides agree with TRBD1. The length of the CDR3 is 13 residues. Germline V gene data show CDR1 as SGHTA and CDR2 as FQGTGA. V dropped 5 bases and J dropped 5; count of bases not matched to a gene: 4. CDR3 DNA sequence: TGTGCCAGCAGCACAGACAGGGGAACTGAAGCTTTCTTT. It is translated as CASSTDRGTEAFF.